These T cell receptor beta chains were read from a single sample in a study of cytomegalovirus exposure and HLA in healthy donors. Sequenced by immunoSEQ multiplex PCR; TCRdb stores in-frame clones only, minus some. The profile shows about 170,000 clones, approximately 80% of them singletons. The sample consisted of PBMCs. These receptors all stem from a female donor in good health and CMV-seronegative. Both conserved end residues are part of each CDR3. A D gene is named only where the DNA matches it firmly. Clone sizes are given selectively: once, few, many, or a class where the clone is expanded.

V	D	size	length	J	CDR3	DNA
TRBV27	TRBD1	.	16	TRBJ1-5	CASSTSYRGLGQPQHF	TGTGCCAGCAGTACCTCCTACAGGGGGCTCGGGCAGCCCCAGCATTTT
TRBV5-1	TRBD2	.	16	TRBJ2-1	CASSFRTSGPLNEQFF	TGCGCCAGCAGCTTCAGGACTAGCGGGCCCCTTAATGAGCAGTTCTTC
TRBV7-9	TRBD1	.	14	TRBJ1-2	CASRTTGESSGYTF	TGTGCCAGCAGGACGACAGGGGAGAGCAGTGGCTACACCTTC
TRBV7-9	.	.	17	TRBJ1-3	CASSSLRDTTSGNTIYF	TGTGCCAGCAGTTCACTCCGGGACACCACCTCTGGAAACACCATATATTTT
TRBV7-9	.	.	15	TRBJ2-3	CASTTSRTHTDTQYF	TGTGCCAGCACCACCTCGCGGACTCACACAGATACGCAGTATTTT
TRBV19	.	.	12	TRBJ2-7	CASSIVPYEQYF	TGTGCCAGTAGTATCGTTCCCTACGAGCAGTACTTC
TRBV28	TRBD1	.	15	TRBJ1-5	CASSAGTGVIQPQHF	TGTGCCAGCAGTGCCGGGACAGGGGTCATTCAGCCCCAGCATTTT
TRBV21-1	.	.	16	TRBJ1-6	CASSKGGTGNGSPLHF	TGTGCCAGCAGCAAAGGCGGCACAGGGAATGGTTCACCCCTCCACTTT
TRBV7-2	.	few	13	TRBJ2-7	CASSRDPWEEQYF	TGTGCCAGCAGCCGTGACCCTTGGGAGGAGCAGTACTTC
TRBV5-1	TRBD2	once	17	TRBJ2-2	CASSFSSRGANTGELFF	TGCGCCAGCAGCTTTAGTTCTCGGGGGGCGAACACCGGGGAGCTGTTTTTT
TRBV7-9	TRBD1	.	16	TRBJ1-5	CSSSLATGAGNQPQHF	TGTTCCAGCAGCTTAGCTACAGGGGCGGGAAATCAGCCCCAGCATTTT
TRBV19	.	.	12	TRBJ1-1	CASNRVNTEAFF	TGTGCCAGTAATCGGGTGAACACTGAAGCTTTCTTT
TRBV7-3	.	.	15	TRBJ1-1	CASSPQHGANTEAFF	TGTGCCAGCAGCCCGCAGCACGGAGCGAACACTGAAGCTTTCTTT
TRBV2	.	.	13	TRBJ1-1	CASSAFPNTEAFF	TGTGCCAGCAGTGCGTTCCCTAACACTGAAGCTTTCTTT
TRBV7-2	TRBD2	.	17	TRBJ2-5	CASSFLAGGLYQETQYF	TGTGCCAGCAGCTTTCTGGCGGGAGGGCTATACCAAGAGACCCAGTACTTC
TRBV18	.	few	14	TRBJ2-5	CASSRSRLEETQYF	TGTGCCAGCTCACGTTCCCGGTTGGAAGAGACCCAGTACTTC
TRBV7-9	.	few	15	TRBJ1-5	CASSANSGENQPQHF	TGTGCCAGCAGCGCCAATTCCGGGGAGAATCAGCCCCAGCATTTT
TRBV6-6	.	once	13	TRBJ1-5	CASSGRENQPQHF	TGTGCCAGCAGCGGGAGGGAGAATCAGCCCCAGCATTTT
TRBV28	.	.	15	TRBJ1-1	CASSYGGARNTEAFF	TGTGCCAGCAGTTATGGGGGGGCCAGGAACACTGAAGCTTTCTTT
TRBV5-4	.	.	17	TRBJ2-6	CASSFTGLLAGANVLTF	TGTGCCAGCAGCTTTACAGGTTTGCTGGCTGGGGCCAACGTCCTGACTTTC
TRBV5-4	TRBD2	.	17	TRBJ2-1	CASSILAGGGGDNEQFF	TGTGCCAGCAGCATTCTAGCGGGAGGGGGAGGGGACAATGAGCAGTTCTTC
TRBV7-2	TRBD1	.	15	TRBJ1-2	CASSRWTGGEGGYTF	TGTGCCAGCAGCCGTTGGACAGGGGGAGAAGGTGGCTACACCTTC
TRBV7-2	.	once	16	TRBJ1-1	CASSLLLQGSNTEAFF	TGTGCCAGCAGCTTGCTTTTACAGGGCTCGAACACTGAAGCTTTCTTT
TRBV18	TRBD1	once	15	TRBJ1-2	CASSPGTGQIYGYTF	TGTGCCAGCTCACCAGGGACAGGACAAATCTATGGCTACACCTTC